This record looks at one T cell receptor beta chain sequence and its context. What it recognizes is unknown. This specimen belongs to a study of cytomegalovirus exposure and HLA in healthy donors. The primer mix had 60 Vbeta and 13 Jbeta primers. The repertoire was sequenced with immunoSEQ multiplex PCR; TCRdb's copy has only in-frame clones and lacks some. This table has some 82,000 clones, about four fifths appearing once. General study results and limits: TCR beta sequences reportedly predicted most subjects' HLA-A and HLA-B alleles accurately. With further analysis later on, most CMV-associated TCR beta chains appeared HLA-restricted.

Trimming removed 3 bases from V and 3 bases from J; junction bases left unmatched: 7. This CDR3 contains 16 residues. Germline V gene data show CDR1 as SGHDT and CDR2 as YYEEEE. This sequence was found in a woman aged 45-59 years in good health and CMV-seronegative. This chain uses TRBV5-6 with TRBJ2-4, with 9 bases lining up with TRBD2. Sequencing was done on a sample of PBMCs. The CDR3: CASSYSGSWGKNIQYF. The CDR3 nucleotides are TGTGCCAGCAGCTATAGCGGGAGTTGGGGCAAAAACATTCAGTACTTC.